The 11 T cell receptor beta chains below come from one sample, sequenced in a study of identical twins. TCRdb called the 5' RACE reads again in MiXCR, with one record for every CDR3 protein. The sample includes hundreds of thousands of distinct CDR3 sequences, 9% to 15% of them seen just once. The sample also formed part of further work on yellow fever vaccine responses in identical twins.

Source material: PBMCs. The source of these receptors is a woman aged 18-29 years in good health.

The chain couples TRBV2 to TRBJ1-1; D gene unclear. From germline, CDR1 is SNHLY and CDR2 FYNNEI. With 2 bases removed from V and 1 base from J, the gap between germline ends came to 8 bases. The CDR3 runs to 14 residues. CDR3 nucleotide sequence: TGTGCCAGCAGTGAACTAGGGCCGAACACTGAAGCTTTCTTT. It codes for CASSELGPNTEAFF.

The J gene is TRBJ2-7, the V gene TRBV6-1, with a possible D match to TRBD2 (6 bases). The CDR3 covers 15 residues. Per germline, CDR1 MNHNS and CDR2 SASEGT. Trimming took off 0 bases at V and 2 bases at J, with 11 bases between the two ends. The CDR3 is CASSEARAGTYEQYF. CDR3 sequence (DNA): TGTGCCAGCAGTGAAGCTCGTGCGGGAACCTACGAGCAGTACTTC.

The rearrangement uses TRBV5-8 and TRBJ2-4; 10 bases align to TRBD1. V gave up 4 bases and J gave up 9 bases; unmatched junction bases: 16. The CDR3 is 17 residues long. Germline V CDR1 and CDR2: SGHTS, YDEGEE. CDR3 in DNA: TGTGCCAGCAGCCCCCGGGACAGGGGTTTTTATCGAACCATTCAGTACTTC. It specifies CASSPRDRGFYRTIQYF.

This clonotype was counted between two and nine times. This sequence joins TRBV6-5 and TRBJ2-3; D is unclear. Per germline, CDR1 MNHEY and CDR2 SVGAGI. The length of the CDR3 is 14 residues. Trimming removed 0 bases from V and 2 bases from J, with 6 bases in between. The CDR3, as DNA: TGTGCCAGCAGTTACTCGACGGCCACAGATACGCAGTATTTT. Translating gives CASSYSTATDTQYF.

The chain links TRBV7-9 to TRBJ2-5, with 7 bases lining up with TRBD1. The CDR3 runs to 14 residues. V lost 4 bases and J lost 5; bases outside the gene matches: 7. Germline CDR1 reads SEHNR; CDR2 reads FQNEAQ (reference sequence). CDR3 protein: CASSSPDRVETQYF. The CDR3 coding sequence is TGTGCCAGCAGCTCGCCAGACAGGGTGGAGACCCAGTACTTC. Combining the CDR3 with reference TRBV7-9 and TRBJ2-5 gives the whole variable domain DTGVSQNPRHKITKRGQNVTFRCDPISEHNRLYWYRQTLGQGPEFLTYFQNEAQLEKSRLLSDRFSAERPKGSFSTLEIQRTEQGDSAMYLCASSSPDRVETQYFGPGTRLLVL.

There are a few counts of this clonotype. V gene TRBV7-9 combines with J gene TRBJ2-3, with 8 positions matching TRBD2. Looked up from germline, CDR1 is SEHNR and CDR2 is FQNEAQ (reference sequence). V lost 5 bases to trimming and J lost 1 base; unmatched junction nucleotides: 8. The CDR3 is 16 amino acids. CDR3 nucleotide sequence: TGTGCCAGCAGCACGTGGGGAGCGGGAGGCACAGATACGCAGTATTTT. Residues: CASSTWGAGGTDTQYF. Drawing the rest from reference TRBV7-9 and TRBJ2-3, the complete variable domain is DTGVSQNPRHKITKRGQNVTFRCDPISEHNRLYWYRQTLGQGPEFLTYFQNEAQLEKSRLLSDRFSAERPKGSFSTLEIQRTEQGDSAMYLCASSTWGAGGTDTQYFGPGTRLTVL.

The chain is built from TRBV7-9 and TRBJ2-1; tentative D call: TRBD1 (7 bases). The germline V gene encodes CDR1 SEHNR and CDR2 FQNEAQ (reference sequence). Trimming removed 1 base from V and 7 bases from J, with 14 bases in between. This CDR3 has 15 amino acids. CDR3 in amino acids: CASSLGAGGKNEQFF. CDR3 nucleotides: TGTGCCAGCAGCTTAGGGGCAGGGGGGAAGAATGAGCAGTTCTTC.

The CDR3 sequence: CASSQVVQGDFEAFF. CDR3 coding DNA: TGCGCCAGCAGCCAAGTTGTACAGGGAGATTTCGAAGCTTTCTTT. The chain carries TRBV4-1 and TRBJ1-1; maybe TRBD1 (6 bases). The CDR3 is 15 amino acids. From germline, CDR1 is MGHRA and CDR2 YSYEKL. The ends were cut back, 1 base at V and 8 bases at J, with 17 bases in the middle.

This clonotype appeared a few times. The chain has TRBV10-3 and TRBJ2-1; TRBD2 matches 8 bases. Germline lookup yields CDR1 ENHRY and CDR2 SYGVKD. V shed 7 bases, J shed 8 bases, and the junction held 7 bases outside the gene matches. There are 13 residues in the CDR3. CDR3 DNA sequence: TGTGCCATCACCCAGCGGGAGTTGGATGAGCAGTTCTTC. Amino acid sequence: CAITQRELDEQFF.

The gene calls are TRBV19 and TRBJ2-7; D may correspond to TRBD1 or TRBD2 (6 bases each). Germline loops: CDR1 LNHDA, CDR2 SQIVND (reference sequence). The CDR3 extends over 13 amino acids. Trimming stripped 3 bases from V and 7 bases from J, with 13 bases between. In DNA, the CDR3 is TGTGCCAGTAGTATTTCGGGGGCTGGGGAGCAGTACTTC. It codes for CASSISGAGEQYF. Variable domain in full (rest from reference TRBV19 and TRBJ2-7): DGGITQSPKYLFRKEGQNVTLSCEQNLNHDAMYWYRQDPGQGLRLIYYSQIVNDFQKGDIAEGYSVSREKKESFPLTVTSAQKNPTAFYLCASSISGAGEQYFGPGTRLTVT.

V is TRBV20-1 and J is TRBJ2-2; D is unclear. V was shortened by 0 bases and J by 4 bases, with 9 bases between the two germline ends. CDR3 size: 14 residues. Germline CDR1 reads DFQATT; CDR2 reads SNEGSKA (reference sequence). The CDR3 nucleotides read TGCAGTGCTAGAGATAGGAGCCTCACCGGGGAGCTGTTTTTT. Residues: CSARDRSLTGELFF.